This is a list of T cell receptor beta chains from one sample in a study of T cell changes during pregnancy in multiple sclerosis. Using immunoSEQ multiplex PCR, the repertoire was profiled, and TCRdb retains in-frame clones only, with some absent. The sample includes approximately 87,000 clones, approximately 90% seen only once; the top ten take roughly 0.44%. The sequencing here drew on CD4+ T cells from peripheral blood mononuclear cells, taken in the second trimester of pregnancy. The receptors shown here come from a female donor with multiple sclerosis, enrolled in a pregnancy study. Both conserved end residues are part of each CDR3. The D gene is left open where the match is weak. Size is stated for part of the rows, as once, few or many counts, or as a class when the clone is expanded.

V	size	length	D	J	DNA	CDR3
TRBV7-2	-	15	-	TRBJ1-6	TGTGCCAGCAGCAGAAAACAGGGATATAATTCACCCCTCCACTTT	CASSRKQGYNSPLHF
TRBV4-2	-	13	-	TRBJ1-1	TGTGCCAGCAGCCAAGAAAGCTACACTGAAGCTTTCTTT	CASSQESYTEAFF
TRBV11-2	-	15	TRBD2	TRBJ2-7	TGTGCCAGCAGCCCGGGACTAGCGGGAGTCTACGAGCAGTACTTC	CASSPGLAGVYEQYF
TRBV29-1	-	14	TRBD1	TRBJ1-2	TGCAGTGGCTTGCCCTACACGGGACAGGGGGACTACACCTTC	CSGLPYTGQGDYTF
TRBV27	-	15	TRBD1	TRBJ1-2	TGTGCCAGCAGAGAAACAGGGGGCTCTAACTATGGCTACACCTTC	CASRETGGSNYGYTF
TRBV2	-	15	TRBD1	TRBJ2-7	TGTGCCAGCAGTGATGCCGGGACAGGGGGCTACGAGCAGTACTTC	CASSDAGTGGYEQYF
TRBV18	-	13	-	TRBJ1-1	TGTGCCAGCTCATCAGTCTCGGGCACTGAAGCTTTCTTT	CASSSVSGTEAFF
TRBV2	-	14	TRBD1	TRBJ1-1	TGTGCCAGCAGTGACATGCAGGGGGCGAGTGAAGCTTTCTTT	CASSDMQGASEAFF
TRBV11-3	-	11	-	TRBJ2-7	TGTGCCAGCAGCTCCGCCTACGAGCAGTACTTC	CASSSAYEQYF
TRBV2	-	18	TRBD1	TRBJ1-4	TGTGCCAGCAGTGCCTCAGGGGGACTTCGGTCAACTAATGAAAAACTGTTTTTT	CASSASGGLRSTNEKLFF
TRBV14	few	14	-	TRBJ2-7	TGTGCCAGCAGCCAAGATGTAGGGGTAGGGGAGCAGTACTTC	CASSQDVGVGEQYF
TRBV4-1	-	14	-	TRBJ1-2	TGCGCCAGCAGCCAAGGGGGGGGGAACTATGGCTACACCTTC	CASSQGGGNYGYTF
TRBV7-2	-	17	TRBD1	TRBJ1-6	TGTGCCAGCAGCTCGGACAGGTCGAGCTCCTATAATTCACCCCTCCACTTT	CASSSDRSSSYNSPLHF
TRBV5-1	-	15	-	TRBJ2-3	TGCGCCAGCAGCTTGAGCGAGCCAACCACAGATACGCAGTATTTT	CASSLSEPTTDTQYF
TRBV27	-	15	TRBD1	TRBJ2-3	TGTGCCAGCAGTTTAAGGGACAGGGGCACAGATACGCAGTATTTT	CASSLRDRGTDTQYF
TRBV5-1	-	12	-	TRBJ2-5	TGCGCCAGCAGACAGATTCAAGAGACCCAGTACTTC	CASRQIQETQYF
TRBV4-2	-	14	-	TRBJ1-5	TGTGCCAGCAGCCAAGCTGGGCCCCATCAGCCCCAGCATTTT	CASSQAGPHQPQHF
TRBV11-2	-	13	TRBD2	TRBJ2-5	TGTGCCAGCAGAGTTGCGGGGGGGGAGACCCAGTACTTC	CASRVAGGETQYF
TRBV6-5	-	15	-	TRBJ1-1	TGTGCCAGCAGGGCCAGGCGAGAAGGGAACACTGAAGCTTTCTTT	CASRARREGNTEAFF
TRBV28	-	15	-	TRBJ1-5	TGTGCCAGCAGGGCCGCAAGTATCAGCAATCAGCCCCAGCATTTT	CASRAASISNQPQHF
TRBV19	-	16	-	TRBJ1-5	TGTGCCAGTAGTATAGGGACTGGGCCCTCCAGTCAGCCCCAGCATTTT	CASSIGTGPSSQPQHF
TRBV7-3	-	16	TRBD1	TRBJ2-3	TGTGCCAGCAGCTTAGGGACAGGGTGGGACACAGATACGCAGTATTTT	CASSLGTGWDTDTQYF
TRBV28	-	12	TRBD1	TRBJ2-7	TGTGCCAGCAGTTTATCAGGGGGCGAGCAGTACTTC	CASSLSGGEQYF
TRBV5-4	-	15	-	TRBJ2-1	TGTGCCAGCACCGACCGGGGGGCGCTACCCAATGAGCAGTTCTTC	CASTDRGALPNEQFF
TRBV28	-	11	-	TRBJ1-1	TGTGCCAGCGTAGACAGATATGAAGCTTTCTTT	CASVDRYEAFF
TRBV27	-	13	TRBD1	TRBJ1-2	TGTGCCAGCAGTCCCGGGACAGTTTATGGCTACACCTTC	CASSPGTVYGYTF
TRBV2	-	12	-	TRBJ2-7	TGTGCCAGCAGTGAGGGGCTACACGAGCAGTACTTC	CASSEGLHEQYF